Included here is one T cell receptor beta chain sequence, with context. This sample was included in a study of blood T cell repertoires in COVID-19. Study details: The origin of the acute and convalescent COVID-19 samples was the United States, Italy and Spain.

Authors' methods: Estimation of nucleated cell counts was performed using reference gene primer amplification. Method: immunoSEQ multiplex PCR; TCRdb's copy keeps in-frame clones and lacks some. That table supplies the V and J calls and clone size; D and trimming were determined from the DNA. Of 90,000 to 110,000 clones in the sample, over 80% are singletons; the top ten hold roughly 18%. The clonotype comes from a woman in her sixties with acute or convalescent COVID-19. The specimen was peripheral blood.

The CDR3 spells CASSQATFSEQFF. The DNA for the CDR3 is TGTGCCAGCAGCCAGGCCACGTTTTCGGAGCAGTTCTTC. The chain couples TRBV14 to TRBJ2-1; D gene unclear. The CDR3 totals 13 residues. Germline CDR1 reads SGHDN; CDR2 reads FVKESK. V was trimmed by 3 bases and J by 10 bases, leaving 13 bases between them. The full variable domain, its missing parts supplied by reference TRBV14 and TRBJ2-1, is EAGVTQFPSHSVIEKGQTVTLRCDPISGHDNLYWYRRVMGKEIKFLLHFVKESKQDESGMPNNRFLAERTGGTYSTLKVQPAELEDSGVYFCASSQATFSEQFFGPGTRLTVL.